This T cell receptor (beta chain) was documented in a study of human T cells and chemical hapten exposure. Time point reported: patch test 3, about 24 weeks after DPC sensitization. Treatment indicated: therapeutic diphenylcyclopropenone sensitization with weekly scalp DPC. Unfractionated whole blood yielded the extracted total RNA. TCRdb passed the RACE reads through MiXCR, listing each CDR3 protein once. This sample has just under 40,000 distinct CDR3 sequences; roughly 13% occur once, and the top ten carry roughly 2.5%. Germline values: CDR1 LGHDT, CDR2 YNNKEL (reference sequence). Trimming cost V 10 bases and J 2 bases; bases outside gene matches: 7. CDR3 length equals 15 residues. This clonotype was seen only a few times.

The sequence was obtained from a woman aged 40 to 49 with alopecia areata. Some clones in this sample may be carry-over from other donors' samples. The material sequenced was whole blood, taken in connection with sensitization to the hapten diphenylcyclopropenone (DPC). This chain links TRBV3-1 with TRBJ2-7; the match to TRBD2 covers 14 bases. CDR3: CATGGTSGSTYEQYF. Here the CDR3 DNA reads TGTGCCACCGGAGGGACTAGCGGGAGCACCTACGAGCAGTACTTC.